A selection of T cell receptor beta chains follows, all from one sample in a study of T cell responses to AZD1222 COVID-19 vaccine. Sequenced by immunoSEQ multiplex PCR; TCRdb stores in-frame clones only, minus some. The repertoire holds fewer than 95,000 clones, with around 91% as singletons. The sequences come from peripheral blood, collected 28 days after the second AZD1222 dose. The receptors were sampled from an adult who received the AZD1222 COVID-19 vaccine. Both conserved end residues are part of each CDR3. A D gene is named only where the DNA matches it firmly. Clone size is shown for a subset of rows, as once, few, many or a class of expanded clone.

>-|TRBV10-1|-|TRBJ2-3
CASSESPRWSTDTQYF
TGCGCCAGCAGTGAGTCTCCTAGATGGAGCACAGATACGCAGTATTTT
>-|TRBV6-5|-|TRBJ1-1
CASVSSGNTEAFF
TGTGCCAGCGTATCATCGGGGAACACTGAAGCTTTCTTT
>-|TRBV7-2|-|TRBJ2-2
CASSSTDTGELFF
TGTGCCAGCAGTTCCACAGACACCGGGGAGCTGTTTTTT
>-|TRBV7-9|-|TRBJ1-2
CASSLGGYGYTF
TGTGCCAGCAGCTTAGGTGGCTATGGCTACACCTTC
>TRBD1|TRBV5-1|-|TRBJ2-2
CASSSTGGDTGELFF
TGCGCCAGCAGCTCGACAGGGGGTGACACCGGGGAGCTGTTTTTT
>TRBD1|TRBV28|-|TRBJ1-2
CASGTASNYGYTF
TGTGCCAGCGGGACAGCCTCTAACTATGGCTACACCTTC
>TRBD1|TRBV5-1|once|TRBJ1-1
CASSLGQGGTEAFF
TGCGCCAGCAGCTTAGGACAGGGAGGCACTGAAGCTTTCTTT
>-|TRBV6-2/TRBV6-3|once|TRBJ1-2
CASSYPSDGNYGYTF
TGTGCCAGCAGTTACCCATCGGACGGAAACTATGGCTACACCTTC
>TRBD2|TRBV28|-|TRBJ2-1
CASSGRSGAYNEQFF
TGTGCCAGCAGTGGCCGGAGCGGGGCATACAATGAGCAGTTCTTC
>-|TRBV14|-|TRBJ2-7
CASSRTSQQYF
TGTGCCAGCAGTAGGACTTCTCAGCAGTACTTC
>-|TRBV5-1|-|TRBJ1-1
CASSLAGVTEAFF
TGCGCCAGCAGCTTGGCCGGGGTTACTGAAGCTTTCTTT
>-|TRBV7-2|-|TRBJ1-5
CASSLGNRADQPQHF
TGTGCCAGCAGCTTAGGTAACAGGGCCGATCAGCCCCAGCATTTT
>-|TRBV7-2|-|TRBJ2-7
CASSLPGLYEQYF
TGTGCCAGCAGCTTACCAGGTCTCTACGAGCAGTACTTC
>-|TRBV2|-|TRBJ2-7
CASREYGTARLEQYF
TGTGCCAGCAGGGAATATGGGACCGCCCGTCTTGAGCAGTACTTC